This T cell receptor beta chain was captured by sequencing in a study of blood T cell repertoires in COVID-19. V was pared by 5 bases and J by 5 bases, with 9 bases of the junction left unmatched. The germline V gene has CDR1 MNHEY and CDR2 SVGEGT. CDR3 size: 16 residues. Original methodology: Estimates of nucleated cell counts were drawn from the amplification of reference gene primers. The table came from immunoSEQ multiplex PCR; TCRdb's copy has only in-frame clones and leaves some out. V and J calls and clone size are given by that table; D and trimming were obtained from the DNA. The sample holds more than 250,000 clones, more than 80% seen once.

The TCR originated in a woman in her fifties or sixties with COVID-19, enrolled during active disease. The source material was peripheral blood. The chain employs TRBV6-2 or TRBV6-3 and TRBJ1-4; 9 bases map to TRBD1. The CDR3 loop is CASSRPHGTGNEKLFF. CDR3 DNA: TGTGCCAGCAGTCGCCCCCACGGGACAGGGAATGAAAAACTGTTTTTT.